The rows below give T cell receptor beta chains drawn from one sample of a study of shared clonotypes between healthy human individuals. Measured with immunoSEQ multiplex PCR; TCRdb has only the in-frame clones, and not every one. The sample records about 680,000 clones, approximately 74% being singletons. The sequenced sample was memory CD4+ T cells sorted from blood. The receptors originated from a woman in her 30s in good health. The CDR3 runs from the conserved cysteine through the conserved F or W. Each record gives: V gene, J gene, CDR3 protein.

V: TRBV28; J: TRBJ1-5; CDR3: CASSTTGTGYNQPQHF
V: TRBV13; J: TRBJ1-1; CDR3: CASSSRGANTEAFF
V: TRBV4-1; J: TRBJ2-7; CDR3: CASSQVGTFSSYEQYF
V: TRBV4-1; J: TRBJ2-6; CDR3: CASSRGLAGLSGANVLTF
V: TRBV13; J: TRBJ1-3; CDR3: CASSGGGNTIYF
V: TRBV10-2; J: TRBJ2-7; CDR3: CASSGGDSTYEQYF
V: TRBV6-1; J: TRBJ2-3; CDR3: CGSRREGTDTQYF
V: TRBV5-1; J: TRBJ1-5; CDR3: CASSQGQGNQPQHF
V: TRBV14; J: TRBJ2-3; CDR3: CASSARRESTQYF
V: TRBV10-3; J: TRBJ2-7; CDR3: CAISEPGGTSGSYEQYF
V: TRBV5-1; J: TRBJ2-5; CDR3: CASSFGQGRSMETQYF
V: TRBV2; J: TRBJ2-4; CDR3: CASRGGTNIQYF
V: TRBV6-5; J: TRBJ2-5; CDR3: CASRYRGSGETQYF
V: TRBV30; J: TRBJ2-7; CDR3: CAWTGFRDEQYF
V: TRBV7-9; J: TRBJ2-5; CDR3: CASVSGVETQYF
V: TRBV7-2; J: TRBJ2-4; CDR3: CASSMTALAKNIQYF
V: TRBV10-3; J: TRBJ2-3; CDR3: CAISESDSGTDTQYF
V: TRBV5-1; J: TRBJ2-5; CDR3: CASSLFGSYQETQYF
V: TRBV11-2; J: TRBJ2-2; CDR3: CASSFGNTGELFF
V: TRBV29-1; J: TRBJ2-3; CDR3: CSVVQREVPDTQYF
V: TRBV2; J: TRBJ2-2; CDR3: CASSRQGGTGELFF
V: TRBV27; J: TRBJ1-1; CDR3: CASSRQGYTEAFF
V: TRBV7-9; J: TRBJ2-1; CDR3: CASSPESDEQFF
V: TRBV6-5; J: TRBJ2-2; CDR3: CASIRGGELFF
V: TRBV2; J: TRBJ2-7; CDR3: CASSVGTPGEQYF
V: TRBV5-6; J: TRBJ2-1; CDR3: CASSWRDSNNEQFF
V: TRBV10-3; J: TRBJ1-5; CDR3: CAISAGVQPQHF
V: TRBV25-1; J: TRBJ1-2; CDR3: CASSAWDSPEYGYTF
V: TRBV20-1; J: TRBJ2-3; CDR3: CSAYQLAGEYF
V: TRBV18; J: TRBJ2-2; CDR3: CASSSRGGLTGELFF
V: TRBV28; J: TRBJ1-4; CDR3: CASSSQDWNEKLFF
V: TRBV11-2; J: TRBJ2-2; CDR3: CASSFSGTSGSGELFF
V: TRBV7-3; J: TRBJ2-2; CDR3: CASSATHQNTGELFF
V: TRBV19; J: TRBJ2-1; CDR3: CASSVRQGATEQFF
V: TRBV19; J: TRBJ2-7; CDR3: CASSETTGRDRGEQYF
V: TRBV7-7; J: TRBJ2-1; CDR3: CASSRDSSNEQFF
V: TRBV2; J: TRBJ2-2; CDR3: CASSGVRTGELFF
V: TRBV2; J: TRBJ1-1; CDR3: CAISTPDRGTTEAFF
V: TRBV6-1; J: TRBJ2-5; CDR3: CASRLGQNQETQYF
V: TRBV9; J: TRBJ1-1; CDR3: CASRGPKVQGLLGEAFF
V: TRBV6-7; J: TRBJ2-7; CDR3: CASSYPLAGATSAYEQYF
V: TRBV2; J: TRBJ2-7; CDR3: CASSELGSFSYEQYF
V: TRBV28; J: TRBJ2-1; CDR3: CASSPAGNRNNEQFF
V: TRBV5-1; J: TRBJ2-5; CDR3: CASSFAPGTRGETQYF
V: TRBV6-6; J: TRBJ2-2; CDR3: CATSVLLTGELFF
V: TRBV7-3; J: TRBJ1-5; CDR3: CASRPQNPSQPQHF
V: TRBV7-2; J: TRBJ2-7; CDR3: CASSPDALSGYYEQYF
V: TRBV5-3; J: TRBJ2-7; CDR3: CAIPPRWSYEQYF
V: TRBV5-4; J: TRBJ2-3; CDR3: CASSPQLADKGTQYF
V: TRBV18; J: TRBJ2-2; CDR3: CASSPTRTSVNTGELFF
V: TRBV7-8; J: TRBJ2-2; CDR3: CASSLGPQGITGELFF
V: TRBV29-1; J: TRBJ1-3; CDR3: CSVGDGKSSGNTIYF
V: TRBV6-1; J: TRBJ1-1; CDR3: CASSGSPTGDTEAFF
V: TRBV28; J: TRBJ2-7; CDR3: CASSSYPGTGDSYEQYF
V: TRBV5-1; J: TRBJ2-7; CDR3: CASSLAGGPNEQYF
V: TRBV18; J: TRBJ2-2; CDR3: CASSPPSGSSGELFF
V: TRBV5-1; J: TRBJ2-5; CDR3: CASSLEFGLAGGTQYF
V: TRBV5-1; J: TRBJ1-1; CDR3: CASSLGHGGIAFF
V: TRBV7-9; J: TRBJ1-4; CDR3: CASSLDYTGGANEKLFF
V: TRBV6-1; J: TRBJ1-5; CDR3: CASSAGRNSNQPQHF